This entry lists 9 T cell receptor beta chains sequenced from one sample in a study of T-cell memory formation after mild COVID-19. MiXCR was run by TCRdb on the 5' RACE reads, yielding one entry per CDR3 protein. The data hold tens of thousands of distinct CDR3 sequences, with about 13% observed a single time. The specimen was PBMCs or a T cell subset sorted from them (not recorded which). These receptors were taken from an adult woman who had mild COVID-19 (a few samples of this study predate the infection). Cell type and time point are not known.

V and J are TRBV15 and TRBJ2-3; 14 bases fit TRBD2. This CDR3 contains 17 residues. V was pared by 3 bases and J by 8 bases, with 10 bases of the junction left unmatched. Germline V gene data show CDR1 as LNHNV and CDR2 as YYDKDF (reference sequence). The CDR3: CATSSGTGLAGGFTQYF. In nucleotides, the CDR3 is TGTGCCACCAGCAGTGGGACAGGACTAGCGGGGGGCTTTACGCAGTATTTT. Full variable domain (remainder filled in from reference TRBV15 and TRBJ2-3): DAMVIQNPRYQVTQFGKPVTLSCSQTLNHNVMYWYQQKSSQAPKLLFHYYDKDFNNEADTPDNFQSRRPNTSFCFLDIRSPGLGDTAMYLCATSSGTGLAGGFTQYFGPGTRLTVL.

This clonotype was seen ten or more times. The gene calls are TRBV29-1 and TRBJ2-7; perhaps TRBD2 as D (6 bases). Per germline, CDR1 SQVTM and CDR2 ANQGSEA. V lost 1 base and J lost 5, with 21 bases in between. CDR3 length: 16 amino acids. CDR3 protein: CSVEAPEGREGHEQYF. The CDR3 bases are TGCAGCGTTGAAGCGCCGGAGGGCAGGGAAGGCCACGAGCAGTACTTC.

This clonotype was counted only a few times. The chain recombines TRBV6-5 with TRBJ1-1; possible D gene TRBD1, 6 bases. Per the germline V gene, CDR1 is MNHEY and CDR2 is SVGAGI. V lost 6 bases and J lost 2, with 13 bases in between. This CDR3 is 14 amino acids long. The CDR3 here is CASRLGQHNTEAFF. Written as DNA, the CDR3 is TGTGCCAGCAGATTAGGACAGCATAACACTGAAGCTTTCTTT.

This clonotype has a handful of counts. This chain connects TRBV11-2 to TRBJ1-2; TRBD1 might be the D (5 bases). CDR3 length equals 17 residues. Germline V gene sequence: CDR1 SGHAT, CDR2 FQNNGV. V was pared by 5 bases and J by 3 bases, with 22 bases between. The CDR3 nucleotides are TGTGCCAGCAGCCCCTTCGGAGGGCCACTACAGGACTATGGCTACACCTTC. Translating gives CASSPFGGPLQDYGYTF.

The chain is built from TRBV20-1 and TRBJ1-2, with 10 bases that match TRBD1. Germline values: CDR1 DFQATT, CDR2 SNEGSKA (reference sequence). The CDR3 runs 17 residues. The trim removed 1 base at V and 2 bases at J, leaving 10 bases unmatched. The CDR3 nucleotides are TGCAGTGCTAGAGCAGTGGGACAGGGGAGGTTAAACTATGGCTACACCTTC. Its protein is CSARAVGQGRLNYGYTF.

This clonotype was seen more than once but under ten times. The rearrangement joins TRBV12-3 or TRBV12-4 to TRBJ1-2; possible D gene TRBD1, 5 bases. Trimming pared 2 bases from V and 1 base from J, leaving 14 bases between. The CDR3 is 16 residues long. CDR3 coding DNA: TGTGCCAGCAGTTTATGGAGACAGACCTTTAACTATGGCTACACCTTC. It encodes CASSLWRQTFNYGYTF.

In this sample, this clonotype turned up many times. This chain uses TRBV7-2 with TRBJ2-3, with TRBD2 matching 7 bases. The CDR3 runs to 15 residues. Germline-derived CDR1 and CDR2 are SGHTA and FQGNSA. Trimming cost V 3 bases and J 2 bases; bases outside gene matches: 5. CDR3 coding DNA: TGTGCCAGCAGCTTTGGGACTATCAACACAGATACGCAGTATTTT. This translates into CASSFGTINTDTQYF.

J is TRBJ2-7 and V is TRBV6-5; D remains unclear. The germline V gene has CDR1 MNHEY and CDR2 SVGAGI. The CDR3 is 11 residues long. Trimming left V 2 bases short and J 6 bases short, with 5 bases between. The CDR3 nucleotides are TGTGCCAGCAGTTACCGGTTCGAGCAGTACTTC. Its protein is CASSYRFEQYF.

The chain recombines TRBV12-3 or TRBV12-4 with TRBJ1-5; tentative D call: TRBD1 (6 bases). Trimming removed 3 bases at V and 8 bases at J, with 11 bases between. This CDR3 contains 13 residues. DNA of the CDR3: TGTGCCAGCAGTTTGGGACATCGAAAGCCCCAGCATTTT. It encodes CASSLGHRKPQHF.